This T cell receptor beta chain was identified in a study of cytomegalovirus exposure and HLA in healthy donors. After removal of 3 bases from V and 2 bases from J, the junction contained 12 bases not matched to a gene. Germline CDR1 SGDLS, CDR2 YYNGEE. The CDR3 loop spans 18 amino acids. It was with 60 Vbeta and 13 Jbeta primers that the PCR ran. Profiling relied on immunoSEQ multiplex PCR, and the TCRdb table lists in-frame clones only, not all of them. The data hold some 190,000 clones, with around 85% observed a single time. The sequence derives from a boy aged 2 to 10 in good health and CMV-seronegative. The sample comprised PBMCs. V gene TRBV9 combines with J gene TRBJ2-2, with 8 bases identical to TRBD2. The CDR3 loop is CASSARGGFPSNTGELFF. As DNA, the CDR3 is TGTGCCAGCAGCGCACGGGGGGGGTTTCCTAGCAACACCGGGGAGCTGTTTTTT.